A selection of T cell receptor beta chains follows, all from one sample in a study of blood T cell repertoires in COVID-19. The table came from immunoSEQ multiplex PCR; TCRdb's copy has only in-frame clones and leaves some out. The sample yields roughly 36,000 clones, more than 75% seen once. Sequencing was done on a sample of peripheral blood. The source is a man between 50 and 59 years old with active or convalescent COVID-19. Both conserved end residues are part of each CDR3. Each record gives: V gene, D gene, CDR3 length, J gene, clone size, CDR3 DNA, CDR3 protein. D genes are given only for firm matches. Clone size is shown for a subset of rows, as once, few, many or a class of expanded clone.

V: TRBV4-2; D: -; length: 16; J: TRBJ1-5; size: -; DNA: TGTGCCAGCAGCCAAAGATCGCGGGGGCACGATCAGCCCCAGCATTTT; CDR3: CASSQRSRGHDQPQHF
V: TRBV18; D: -; length: 15; J: TRBJ1-3; size: -; DNA: TGTGCCAGCTCACCAACAGGGTTGACTGGAAACACCATATATTTT; CDR3: CASSPTGLTGNTIYF
V: TRBV5-1; D: -; length: 16; J: TRBJ2-3; size: -; DNA: TGCGCCAGCAGCTTGGAACCGGTTAAGAGCACAGATACGCAGTATTTT; CDR3: CASSLEPVKSTDTQYF
V: TRBV2; D: TRBD1; length: 14; J: TRBJ2-5; size: -; DNA: TGTGCCAGCAGTCCGGGACAGGGGGCAGAGACCCAGTACTTC; CDR3: CASSPGQGAETQYF
V: TRBV5-1; D: TRBD1; length: 15; J: TRBJ2-2; size: -; DNA: TGCGCCAGCAGCTTAACAGGGGGCGCCGGCGGGGAGCTGTTTTTT; CDR3: CASSLTGGAGGELFF
V: TRBV21-1; D: -; length: 16; J: TRBJ1-1; size: -; DNA: TGTGCCAGCAGCAATGACAGGGACGCGTTGAACACTGAAGCTTTCTTT; CDR3: CASSNDRDALNTEAFF
V: TRBV12-3/TRBV12-4; D: -; length: 13; J: TRBJ2-7; size: -; DNA: TGTGCCAGCAGTTTCTCTACTTCCTACGAGCAGTACTTC; CDR3: CASSFSTSYEQYF
V: TRBV19; D: -; length: 14; J: TRBJ1-1; size: -; DNA: TGTGCCAGTAGTATCGGCAGGGTGAACACTGAAGCTTTCTTT; CDR3: CASSIGRVNTEAFF
V: TRBV11-2; D: TRBD1; length: 17; J: TRBJ2-2; size: -; DNA: TGTGCCAGCAGCTTGGACAGGGTCATAAGGAACACCGGGGAGCTGTTTTTT; CDR3: CASSLDRVIRNTGELFF
V: TRBV5-6; D: -; length: 13; J: TRBJ2-3; size: -; DNA: TGTGCCAGCAGCTTGGGGGGCCCAGATACGCAGTATTTT; CDR3: CASSLGGPDTQYF
V: TRBV10-3; D: -; length: 16; J: TRBJ2-3; size: -; DNA: TGTGCCATCAGTGAGGGGTCGGCGGGGAACACAGATACGCAGTATTTT; CDR3: CAISEGSAGNTDTQYF
V: TRBV6-5; D: -; length: 15; J: TRBJ1-2; size: -; DNA: TGTGCCAGCAGTTACTCGACATCGGATAACTATGGCTACACCTTC; CDR3: CASSYSTSDNYGYTF
V: TRBV11-2; D: TRBD1; length: 14; J: TRBJ1-2; size: once; DNA: TGTGCCAGCAGCACAAGGACAGGGGGATATGGCTACACCTTC; CDR3: CASSTRTGGYGYTF
V: TRBV7-3; D: TRBD1; length: 13; J: TRBJ1-5; size: -; DNA: TGTGCCAGCAGCCTGGACAGGTCCCAGCCCCAGCATTTT; CDR3: CASSLDRSQPQHF
V: TRBV28; D: -; length: 13; J: TRBJ2-3; size: few; DNA: TGTGCCAGCAGTCGCACAGGGATAGATACGCAGTATTTT; CDR3: CASSRTGIDTQYF
V: TRBV30; D: -; length: 11; J: TRBJ1-4; size: -; DNA: TGTGCCTGGAGTGTCGGGTCCCAACGGTTTTTT; CDR3: CAWSVGSQRFF
V: TRBV18; D: -; length: 14; J: TRBJ1-4; size: -; DNA: TGTGCCAGCTCACCCGGGGGAACTAATGAAAAACTGTTTTTT; CDR3: CASSPGGTNEKLFF
V: TRBV7-9; D: TRBD1; length: 14; J: TRBJ1-2; size: -; DNA: TGTGCCAGCAGCCCCCAAACAGGGGAGTGGGGCTACACCTTC; CDR3: CASSPQTGEWGYTF
V: TRBV16; D: TRBD1; length: 12; J: TRBJ1-1; size: -; DNA: TGTGCCAGCAGTCTACAGGGGACTGAAGCTTTCTTT; CDR3: CASSLQGTEAFF
V: TRBV11-2; D: -; length: 15; J: TRBJ2-3; size: once; DNA: TGTGCCAGCAGCGCACAACGCCCTCGCTCCGATACGCAGTATTTT; CDR3: CASSAQRPRSDTQYF
V: TRBV9; D: TRBD1; length: 14; J: TRBJ1-2; size: -; DNA: TGTGCCAGCAGCTCCTCCGGGACAGGGGACGGCTACACCTTC; CDR3: CASSSSGTGDGYTF
V: TRBV7-9; D: TRBD2; length: 15; J: TRBJ2-7; size: -; DNA: TGTGCCAGCAGCTTAGCCTACGGGACTAGCGGAAAGCAGTACTTC; CDR3: CASSLAYGTSGKQYF
V: TRBV28; D: TRBD1; length: 16; J: TRBJ2-1; size: -; DNA: TGTGCCAGCGGCTACCCGGGACAGGGAATCGGCAATGAGCAGTTCTTC; CDR3: CASGYPGQGIGNEQFF
V: TRBV5-1; D: TRBD1; length: 15; J: TRBJ2-3; size: -; DNA: TGCGCCAGCAGCCTAGGGACAGTAGCAACAGATACGCAGTATTTT; CDR3: CASSLGTVATDTQYF
V: TRBV9; D: -; length: 16; J: TRBJ1-4; size: -; DNA: TGTGCCAGCAGCCCTGGGGCACTCGCAACTAATGAAAAACTGTTTTTT; CDR3: CASSPGALATNEKLFF
V: TRBV5-1; D: TRBD2; length: 17; J: TRBJ2-1; size: -; DNA: TGCGCCAGCAGCGTTAAGACTAGCGCCGACTCCTACAATGAGCAGTTCTTC; CDR3: CASSVKTSADSYNEQFF
V: TRBV4-1; D: -; length: 14; J: TRBJ1-1; size: few; DNA: TGCGCCAGCAGCCAACGGGTTAAGAACACTGAAGCTTTCTTT; CDR3: CASSQRVKNTEAFF
V: TRBV5-8; D: TRBD2; length: 16; J: TRBJ2-1; size: -; DNA: TGTGCCAGCAGGATTGCGGGACTAGCTTGGATGGTTGAGCAGTTCTTC; CDR3: CASRIAGLAWMVEQFF
V: TRBV28; D: -; length: 15; J: TRBJ1-4; size: -; DNA: TGTGCCAGCAGTTCCCCCCGGGGATTGAATGAAAAACTGTTTTTT; CDR3: CASSSPRGLNEKLFF
V: TRBV7-2; D: TRBD2; length: 14; J: TRBJ2-7; size: -; DNA: TGTGCCAGCAGCGCAACCTCGGGGGGTCACGAGCAGTACTTC; CDR3: CASSATSGGHEQYF
V: TRBV15; D: TRBD2; length: 15; J: TRBJ2-1; size: -; DNA: TGTGCCACCAGCAGAGAGTCGGGTGGCGGGAGTGAGCAGTTCTTC; CDR3: CATSRESGGGSEQFF
V: TRBV30; D: TRBD1; length: 13; J: TRBJ1-3; size: -; DNA: TGTGCCTGGGACAGGGCTTCTGGAAACACCATATATTTT; CDR3: CAWDRASGNTIYF
V: TRBV20-1; D: -; length: 11; J: TRBJ1-1; size: -; DNA: TGCAGTGCCAGACAGAACACTGAAGCTTTCTTT; CDR3: CSARQNTEAFF
V: TRBV7-6; D: -; length: 12; J: TRBJ1-1; size: -; DNA: TGTGCCAGCAGCCCCGGGTACACTGAAGCTTTCTTT; CDR3: CASSPGYTEAFF
V: TRBV4-1; D: -; length: 15; J: TRBJ1-5; size: -; DNA: TGCGCCAGCAGCCAAGAGGGGGGGGTTCAATTGGCCCAGCATTTT; CDR3: CASSQEGGVQLAQHF
V: TRBV6-4; D: -; length: 13; J: TRBJ1-1; size: -; DNA: TGTGCCAGCAGCCGGGAATTGAACACTGAAGCTTTCTTT; CDR3: CASSRELNTEAFF
V: TRBV18; D: TRBD1; length: 17; J: TRBJ1-6; size: -; DNA: TGTGCCAGCTCAGCGGAGGGGACAGGGTCCTATAATTCACCCCTCCACTTT; CDR3: CASSAEGTGSYNSPLHF
V: TRBV27; D: -; length: 13; J: TRBJ2-2; size: few; DNA: TGTGCCAGCAGTTTTGGGGAGATCGGGGAGCTGTTTTTT; CDR3: CASSFGEIGELFF
V: TRBV5-1; D: TRBD1; length: 14; J: TRBJ1-4; size: -; DNA: TGCGCCAGCAGCCCGGGACAGGCGTCAGAAAAACTGTTTTTT; CDR3: CASSPGQASEKLFF
V: TRBV7-9; D: -; length: 15; J: TRBJ1-2; size: -; DNA: TGTGCCAGCAGCTTAGGTCAGGGGCCAACCTATGGCTACACCTTC; CDR3: CASSLGQGPTYGYTF
V: TRBV5-1; D: TRBD1; length: 16; J: TRBJ1-1; size: -; DNA: TGCGCCAGCAGCCAGTGGACAGGGGGCGTGGGCACTGAAGCTTTCTTT; CDR3: CASSQWTGGVGTEAFF
V: TRBV2; D: TRBD1; length: 14; J: TRBJ1-1; size: -; DNA: TGTGCCACCCACAGGGGGGTGGGGGACACTGAAGCTTTCTTT; CDR3: CATHRGVGDTEAFF
V: TRBV5-1; D: TRBD2; length: 14; J: TRBJ2-3; size: -; DNA: TGCGCCAGCAGCTCTAGCGGCCGCACAGATACGCAGTATTTT; CDR3: CASSSSGRTDTQYF
V: TRBV7-9; D: -; length: 15; J: TRBJ2-4; size: -; DNA: TGTGCCAGCAGTATATCCGGGACATACAAAAACATTCAGTACTTC; CDR3: CASSISGTYKNIQYF
V: TRBV2; D: -; length: 15; J: TRBJ2-5; size: -; DNA: TGTGCCAGCAGTGAAAGGGGGGGGAGTGTGAAGACCCAGTACTTC; CDR3: CASSERGGSVKTQYF
V: TRBV3-1/TRBV3-2; D: -; length: 11; J: TRBJ2-1; size: -; DNA: TGTGCCAGCAGCCAGCGGGATGAGCAGTTCTTC; CDR3: CASSQRDEQFF
V: TRBV20-1; D: -; length: 11; J: TRBJ2-7; size: -; DNA: TGCAGTGCTAGTCGCGCCTACGAGCAGTACTTC; CDR3: CSASRAYEQYF
V: TRBV18; D: -; length: 14; J: TRBJ1-5; size: -; DNA: TGTGCCAGCTCACCAACCAGTAGCAATCAGCCCCAGCATTTT; CDR3: CASSPTSSNQPQHF
V: TRBV12-3/TRBV12-4; D: TRBD2; length: 12; J: TRBJ2-7; size: few; DNA: TGTGCCAGCATGGCTAGCGGGGTCGAGCAGTACTTC; CDR3: CASMASGVEQYF
V: TRBV11-3; D: -; length: 13; J: TRBJ2-2; size: -; DNA: TGTGCCAGCACCCAAACGGCGGAGGGCCAGCTGTTTTTT; CDR3: CASTQTAEGQLFF
V: TRBV5-1; D: TRBD1; length: 16; J: TRBJ2-3; size: -; DNA: TGCGCCAGCAGCTTGGACGACAGGGTGTTCACAGATACGCAGTATTTT; CDR3: CASSLDDRVFTDTQYF
V: TRBV4-1; D: TRBD2; length: 15; J: TRBJ2-3; size: -; DNA: TGCGCCAGCAGCCAAGCTAGCGGGGGCACAGATACGCAGTATTTT; CDR3: CASSQASGGTDTQYF
V: TRBV7-3; D: TRBD1; length: 16; J: TRBJ2-1; size: -; DNA: TGTGCCAGCAGCTCAGGACAGGGGGCGACCTACAATGAGCAGTTCTTC; CDR3: CASSSGQGATYNEQFF